These 31 T cell receptor beta chains were all obtained from the same sample, sequenced in a study of T-cell reconstitution after alpha-beta-depleted transplantation in children. Researchers prepared the TCRbeta library using unique molecular identifiers, the study reports. TCRdb reprocessed the PCR reads via MiXCR and lists one record per CDR3 protein. The sample lists tens of thousands of distinct CDR3 sequences; around 18% were seen once. The sample was PBMCs, mostly from graft donor cells, taken 360 days after TCRalphabeta/CD19-depleted stem cell transplant. Every receptor here comes from a male patient between 2 and 15 years old who had a stem cell transplant for acute lymphoblastic leukemia, so the T cells may come from the graft donor.

The chain recombines TRBV20-1 with TRBJ2-3, with 14 nucleotides matching TRBD2. Germline assignment: CDR1 DFQATT and CDR2 SNEGSKA (reference sequence). V trimming: 5 bases; J trimming: 6 bases; junction bases outside the gene matches: 4. This CDR3 comprises 14 residues. Here the CDR3 reads CSASTSGRGDTQYF. Written as DNA, the CDR3 is TGCAGTGCTTCGACTAGCGGGAGGGGCGATACGCAGTATTTT.

The rearrangement links TRBV12-3 or TRBV12-4 to TRBJ2-3; D unclear. CDR3 length: 13 residues. The ends were cut back, 1 base at V and 4 bases at J, with 6 bases in the middle. The CDR3 region is CASSLVRADTQYF. The CDR3 DNA reads TGTGCCAGCAGTTTAGTTCGCGCAGATACGCAGTATTTT.

The V gene is TRBV5-6, the J gene TRBJ1-2, with D possibly TRBD1 on 6 matching bases. The CDR3 loop spans 16 amino acids. V was pared by 3 bases and J by 0 bases, with 15 bases between. Germline CDR1 reads SGHDT; CDR2 reads YYEEEE. This chain's CDR3 is CASSYTGIQPNYGYTF. DNA for the CDR3: TGTGCCAGCAGCTACACAGGGATACAACCTAACTATGGCTACACCTTC.

This clonotype has just a few counts. This CDR3 reads CASSRRQGGTEAFF. As DNA, the CDR3 is TGTGCCAGTAGTCGAAGACAGGGTGGCACTGAAGCTTTCTTT. V is TRBV19 and J is TRBJ1-1; 7 bases align to TRBD1. The CDR3 extends over 14 amino acids. CDR1 LNHDA and CDR2 SQIVND come from the germline V gene (reference sequence). V was clipped by 5 bases and J by 4 bases; unmatched bases: 7.

The chain joins TRBV5-1 to TRBJ1-1; unclear D gene. Trimming removed 5 bases at V and 0 bases at J, with 5 bases between. The CDR3 consists of 12 residues. Germline CDR1 and CDR2: SGHRS and YFSETQ. CDR3 amino acids: CASSSMNTEAFF. In DNA form, the CDR3 reads TGCGCCAGCAGTTCCATGAACACTGAAGCTTTCTTT.

The chain links TRBV29-1 to TRBJ2-3; TRBD2 matches at 8 bases. Germline V gene data show CDR1 as SQVTM and CDR2 as ANQGSEA. The CDR3 is 15 residues long. V lost 5 bases to trimming and J lost 2 bases; unmatched junction nucleotides: 9. DNA for the CDR3: TGCAGCGTTATGGGGGGGACTAGTCCCACAGATACGCAGTATTTT. The encoded protein is CSVMGGTSPTDTQYF.

This chain uses TRBV20-1 with TRBJ2-7; D gene unclear. The CDR3 is 19 residues long. From germline, CDR1 is DFQATT and CDR2 SNEGSKA (reference sequence). V lost 5 bases to trimming and J lost 3 bases, with 32 bases between them. CDR3 coding DNA: TGCAGTGCTCAGACGCCGGGCAACAAAGAGTCAACATGGGGCTACGAGCAGTACTTC. Translated: CSAQTPGNKESTWGYEQYF.

The rearrangement links TRBV11-3 to TRBJ2-1; D unclear. Germline V CDR1 and CDR2: SGHNT, YENEEA. The V and J ends lost 1 base and 9 bases respectively, with 7 bases between them. This CDR3 contains 12 residues. The CDR3 DNA is TGTGCCAGCAGCTTAGTTTGGCGTGAGCAGTTCTTC. It translates to CASSLVWREQFF.

At least ten counts were recorded for this clonotype. The chain carries TRBV5-1 and TRBJ2-2, with 7 bases lining up with TRBD1. The CDR3 totals 16 residues. Trimming cost V 2 bases and J 3 bases; bases outside gene matches: 7. Germline assignment: CDR1 SGHRS and CDR2 YFSETQ. CDR3 coding DNA: TGCGCCAGCAGCTTAACAGGGGCCCCATACACCGGGGAGCTGTTTTTT. Its protein product is CASSLTGAPYTGELFF.

This sequence joins TRBV12-3 or TRBV12-4 and TRBJ2-7; D is unresolved. This CDR3 contains 12 residues. V was clipped by 5 bases and J by 4 bases, with 9 bases between them. CDR3 amino acids: CASSPSPYEQYF. CDR3 nucleotide sequence: TGTGCCAGCAGTCCCTCTCCATACGAGCAGTACTTC.

This clonotype was detected a few times. The V gene is TRBV6-5, the J gene TRBJ1-3; 10 nucleotides agree with TRBD1. Unmatched junction bases numbered 3, after V lost 2 bases and J lost 5 bases. Germline loops: CDR1 MNHEY, CDR2 SVGAGI. This CDR3 is built from 15 residues. As DNA, the CDR3 is TGTGCCAGCAGTTACGACAGGGGGCGTCGAAACACCATATATTTT. Translated: CASSYDRGRRNTIYF.

This clonotype turned up a few times. V and J are TRBV28 and TRBJ2-3; TRBD2 matches at 15 bases. Trimming at V came to 3 bases and at J to 1 base, leaving 5 bases not matched to a gene. The CDR3 sequence is 18 residues long. Per germline, CDR1 MDHEN and CDR2 SYDVKM. CDR3 DNA sequence: TGTGCCAGCAGTTTTTCGGGACTAGCGGGAGGAGGCACAGATACGCAGTATTTT. Encoded protein: CASSFSGLAGGGTDTQYF.

The chain carries TRBV24-1 and TRBJ2-1; perhaps TRBD2 as D (6 bases). V gave up 7 bases and J gave up 0 bases, with 9 bases separating them. Germline V gene lookup returns CDR1 KGHDR and CDR2 SFDVKD. CDR3 size: 14 residues. The CDR3 sequence is CATRGGFSYNEQFF. In nucleotides, the CDR3 is TGTGCCACCAGGGGGGGTTTCTCCTACAATGAGCAGTTCTTC.

The J gene is TRBJ2-7, the V gene TRBV5-1; unclear D gene. The CDR3 is 13 amino acids. The germline V gene encodes CDR1 SGHRS and CDR2 YFSETQ. Trimming shortened V by 0 bases and J by 3 bases, and 7 bases separated the two germline ends. CDR3 region: CASSLALGYEQYF. CDR3 sequence (DNA): TGCGCCAGCAGCTTGGCCCTGGGCTACGAGCAGTACTTC.

This clonotype was recorded at least ten times. The rearrangement uses TRBV20-1 and TRBJ2-3; tentatively, D is TRBD2 (5 bases). Germline CDR1 reads DFQATT; CDR2 reads SNEGSKA (reference sequence). Trimming removed 7 bases from V and 4 bases from J, with 12 bases in between. The CDR3 is 12 amino acids. CDR3 residues: CSGSLDADTQYF. CDR3 coding DNA: TGCAGTGGGTCACTAGACGCAGATACGCAGTATTTT.

This clonotype was found a few times. The chain is built from TRBV7-8 and TRBJ2-2; D remains ambiguous. The CDR3 is made up of 15 amino acids. Per the germline V gene, CDR1 is SGHVS and CDR2 is FQNEAQ. Trimming pared 7 bases from V and 0 bases from J, leaving 12 bases between. The CDR3 sequence: CASTIRATNTGELFF. The CDR3 DNA follows: TGTGCCAGCACTATTAGGGCGACGAACACCGGGGAGCTGTTTTTT.

This clonotype was seen only a few times. The chain has TRBV5-5 and TRBJ2-2; weak D call: TRBD1 (5 bases). V gave up 2 bases and J gave up 1 base, with 9 bases separating them. Germline V gives CDR1 SGHKS, CDR2 YYEKEE (reference sequence). This CDR3 spans 15 amino acids. The CDR3 DNA is TGTGCCAGCAGCTTCGACAGAGTGAACACCGGGGAGCTGTTTTTT. Translation gives CASSFDRVNTGELFF.

This chain connects TRBV29-1 to TRBJ2-4; perhaps TRBD2 as D (7 bases). The CDR3 covers 13 residues. Trimming shortened V by 8 bases and J by 8 bases, and 19 bases separated the two germline ends. Per germline, CDR1 SQVTM and CDR2 ANQGSEA. The CDR3 bases are TGCAGCACGTGGGGAGGGGGGATGGACATTCAGTACTTC. Its protein is CSTWGGGMDIQYF.

This clonotype was seen a handful of times. This chain uses TRBV11-2 with TRBJ2-3; no definite D call. CDR1 and CDR2 from the germline V gene are SGHAT and FQNNGV. Trimming took off 0 bases at V and 1 base at J, with 5 bases between the two ends. The CDR3 is made up of 14 amino acids. CDR3 protein: CASSLEYGTDTQYF. For the CDR3, the DNA is TGTGCCAGCAGCTTAGAGTACGGCACAGATACGCAGTATTTT.

This rearrangement joins TRBV3-1 to TRBJ2-2, with D unclear. Germline lookup yields CDR1 LGHDT and CDR2 YNNKEL (reference sequence). The germline V and J ends were trimmed by 4 bases and 0 bases, with 12 bases remaining between them. This CDR3 is 16 amino acids long. The CDR3 protein is CASSPRTLSNTGELFF. The CDR3 bases are TGTGCCAGCAGCCCTCGGACCTTATCGAACACCGGGGAGCTGTTTTTT.

The rearrangement uses TRBV6-5 and TRBJ2-1, with TRBD2 matching 7 bases. This CDR3 contains 16 residues. Germline values: CDR1 MNHEY, CDR2 SVGAGI. Losses at the gene ends were 2 bases for V and 3 bases for J; bases not matched to a gene: 7. The CDR3 nucleotides read TGTGCCAGCAGTTACAGGGCGGGAGTTTACTACAATGAGCAGTTCTTC. Translation: CASSYRAGVYYNEQFF.

This clonotype turned up a few times. The chain combines TRBV21-1 with TRBJ2-5; the D segment call TRBD2 is taken from the table without a DNA check. TRBV21-1 is a documented pseudogene. The CDR3 is 15 residues long. The DNA of the CDR3 is TGTGCCAGCAGCAAAGAAGGGAGGGGGGAAGAGACCCAGTACTTC. This encodes CASSKEGRGEETQYF.

This clonotype was seen a few times. This chain joins TRBV5-1 and TRBJ2-2, with 11 nucleotides matching TRBD2. With 7 bases clipped from V and 6 bases from J, the junction kept 8 bases outside the gene matches. CDR1 is SGHRS and CDR2 is YFSETQ in the germline V gene. The CDR3 contains 15 residues. Written as DNA, the CDR3 is TGCGCCAGCCACCCTAGCGGGAGGAGTTCCGGGGAGCTGTTTTTT. It is translated as CASHPSGRSSGELFF.

The table lists this clonotype with a few counts. CDR3 amino acids: CASSTMVQETQYF. Written as DNA, the CDR3 is TGTGCCAGCAGTACCATGGTCCAAGAGACCCAGTACTTC. The chain joins TRBV6-6 to TRBJ2-5; D uncertain. The CDR3 sequence is 13 residues long. Deletions cut 5 bases from V and 1 base from J, with 8 bases between. Germline CDR1 reads MNHNY; CDR2 reads SVGAGI (reference sequence).

In its sample, this clonotype was seen many times. The chain links TRBV7-9 to TRBJ1-6; TRBD1 matches at 7 bases. V lost 5 bases, J lost 7 bases, and 8 bases stayed unmatched. CDR3 length: 15 amino acids. CDR1 is SEHNR, CDR2 FQNEAQ, per germline (reference sequence). This CDR3 is CASSVGQGENSPLHF. Here the CDR3 DNA reads TGTGCCAGCAGCGTCGGCCAGGGGGAGAATTCACCCCTCCACTTT.

In this sample, this clonotype turned up a few times. V is TRBV10-3 and J is TRBJ2-3; 9 bases match TRBD2. The CDR3 sequence is 15 residues long. The germline CDR1 and CDR2 sequences are ENHRY and SYGVKD. The V gene end was trimmed by 6 bases and the J gene end by 3 bases; junction bases not matched to a gene: 7. The CDR3 sequence: CAISRAGGATDTQYF. The CDR3 nucleotides are TGTGCCATCAGCCGAGCGGGAGGAGCGACAGATACGCAGTATTTT.

This clonotype has at least ten counts. The rearrangement uses TRBV6-5 and TRBJ1-1, with a possible D match to TRBD1 (6 bases). Germline V gene data show CDR1 as MNHEY and CDR2 as SVGAGI. The CDR3 consists of 14 residues. Trimming cost V 4 bases and J 4 bases, with 13 bases left between them. CDR3 coding DNA: TGTGCCAGCAGTTGGACTACAGGGAGCACTGAAGCTTTCTTT. Translation: CASSWTTGSTEAFF.

This clonotype was seen more than once but under ten times. The V and J genes are TRBV12-3 or TRBV12-4 and TRBJ2-1, with 10 bases that match TRBD2. J lost 6 bases, V lost 4 bases, and 6 bases had no gene match. This CDR3 spans 15 amino acids. The CDR3 DNA reads TGTGCCAGCAGTTCTAGCGGGAGACCTTCCAATGAGCAGTTCTTC. Its protein product is CASSSSGRPSNEQFF.

The chain combines TRBV24-1 with TRBJ2-1; the D gene is possibly TRBD2 (5 bases). This CDR3 has 17 amino acids. CDR1 and CDR2 (germline): KGHDR, SFDVKD. V was clipped by 2 bases and J by 2 bases, with 15 bases between them. CDR3 coding DNA: TGTGCCACCAGTGATTCCCGGGGAGCTACCCCCTACAATGAGCAGTTCTTC. Its protein is CATSDSRGATPYNEQFF.

This clonotype is medium-sized in the sample. J is TRBJ2-1 and V is TRBV3-1; D might be TRBD2 (5 bases). This CDR3 spans 12 amino acids. Germline lookup yields CDR1 LGHDT and CDR2 YNNKEL (reference sequence). V shed 4 bases and J shed 9 bases, with 10 bases lying between them. This chain's CDR3 is CASSRLEGEQFF. The CDR3 DNA follows: TGTGCCAGCAGCCGGTTAGAGGGTGAGCAGTTCTTC.

The CDR3 DNA is TGCGCCAGCAGCCTGGGGACAGGGGGAGACTACGAGCAGTACTTC. Translating it yields CASSLGTGGDYEQYF. The chain employs TRBV5-1 and TRBJ2-7, with 11 bases lining up with TRBD1. The germline V gene encodes CDR1 SGHRS and CDR2 YFSETQ. V lost 4 bases, J lost 3 bases, and 6 bases stayed unmatched. The CDR3 is made up of 15 amino acids. The variable domain in full, completed from reference TRBV5-1 and TRBJ2-7, reads KAGVTQTPRYLIKTRGQQVTLSCSPISGHRSVSWYQQTPGQGLQFLFEYFSETQRNKGNFPGRFSGRQFSNSRSEMNVSTLELGDSALYLCASSLGTGGDYEQYFGPGTRLTVT.